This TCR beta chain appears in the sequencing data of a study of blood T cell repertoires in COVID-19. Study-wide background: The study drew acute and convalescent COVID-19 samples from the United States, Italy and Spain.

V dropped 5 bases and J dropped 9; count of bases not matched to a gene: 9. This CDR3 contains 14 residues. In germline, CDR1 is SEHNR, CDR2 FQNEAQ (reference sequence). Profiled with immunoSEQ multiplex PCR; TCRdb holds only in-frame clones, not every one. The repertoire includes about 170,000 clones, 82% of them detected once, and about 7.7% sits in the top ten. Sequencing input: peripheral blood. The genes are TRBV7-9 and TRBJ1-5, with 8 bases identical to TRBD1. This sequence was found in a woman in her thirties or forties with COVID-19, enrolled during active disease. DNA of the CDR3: TGTGCCAGCAGCCAGGACAGGGATTGGTCGCCCCAGCATTTT. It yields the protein CASSQDRDWSPQHF.